This entry is about one T cell receptor (beta chain). Its antigen is undetermined. The record originates from a study of vaccination and CD4 T cells after COVID-19. Study-level background: Median time from second vaccine dose to sampling was about 70 days (14 to 241). Control cultures were given a CEFX pool, an HIV-1 Nef pool, or no peptide.

As to treatment: roughly 10-day PBMC culture with coronavirus spike peptide pools or control peptides (ViraFEST assay). The CDR3 has 14 amino acids. Germline V CDR1 and CDR2: SNHLY, FYNNEI. The V gene lost 4 bases and the J gene lost 1 base, with 9 bases spanning the gap. Cultured CD4+ T cell DNA was sequenced using the Oncomine TCR Beta short-read assay. TCRdb re-analysed the PCR reads in MiXCR, keeping a single row per CDR3 protein. The sample includes approximately 21,000 distinct CDR3 sequences, about 64% of them seen just once. This sequence joins TRBV2 and TRBJ2-3; D is perhaps TRBD1 (6 bases). The sequenced sample was CD4+ T cells from blood, cultured in vitro. This clonotype was sampled from a human donor who had recovered from COVID-19. The DNA for the CDR3 is TGTGCCAGCAGTGTAGGGGGTGGCACAGATACGCAGTATTTT. Encoded protein: CASSVGGGTDTQYF. Full variable domain (outside the CDR3, taken from reference TRBV2 and TRBJ2-3): EPEVTQTPSHQVTQMGQEVILRCVPISNHLYFYWYRQILGQKVEFLVSFYNNEISEKSEIFDDQFSVERPDGSNFTLKIRSTKLEDSAMYFCASSVGGGTDTQYFGPGTRLTVL.